These 32 T cell receptor beta chains share one sample of origin, sequenced in a study of cytomegalovirus exposure and HLA in healthy donors. The study ran its PCR with 60 Vbeta and 13 Jbeta primers. The data were produced by immunoSEQ multiplex PCR, yet TCRdb's version contains in-frame clones alone and is incomplete. The table records 90,000 to 120,000 clones, around two thirds of them present only once. Sequenced: PBMCs. Receptors originate from a man under 40 in good health and CMV-seropositive.

This chain uses TRBV2 with TRBJ2-7; TRBD1 matches 7 bases. J was trimmed by 7 bases and V by 6 bases; bases with no gene match: 18. This CDR3 contains 16 residues. Per the germline V gene, CDR1 is SNHLY and CDR2 is FYNNEI. The CDR3, as DNA: TGTGCCAGCAGAGTGAGACAGGGATCGAAATCGCGGGAGCAGTACTTC. It yields the protein CASRVRQGSKSREQYF.

The chain uses TRBV7-9 and TRBJ2-5, with 10 bases aligning to TRBD2. The DNA end is a closer match to TRBJ2-7, so the J assignment may be wrong. In germline, CDR1 is SEHNR, CDR2 FQNEAQ (reference sequence). CDR3 length: 17 amino acids. The CDR3: CASSLLLAGATGDEQYF. CDR3 DNA: TGTGCCAGCAGCTTACTCCTAGCGGGGGCCACGGGGGACGAGCAGTACTTC.

The rearrangement joins TRBV9 to TRBJ1-3; TRBD1 might be the D (5 bases). CDR1 is SGDLS and CDR2 is YYNGEE in the germline V gene. Trimming took 0 bases from V and 2 from J, leaving 12 bases between them. The CDR3 extends over 16 amino acids. CDR3 in DNA: TGTGCCAGCAGCGTAGATTGGGGCCGCACTGGAAACACCATATATTTT. Translated: CASSVDWGRTGNTIYF. The full variable domain, its missing parts supplied by reference TRBV9 and TRBJ1-3, is DSGVTQTPKHLITATGQRVTLRCSPRSGDLSVYWYQQSLDQGLQFLIQYYNGEERAKGNILERFSAQQFPDLHSELNLSSLELGDSALYFCASSVDWGRTGNTIYFGEGSWLTVV.

The CDR3 bases are TGTGCCAGCAGCTCACGGACAGGGGAGGGTACGCAGTATTTT. Amino acids: CASSSRTGEGTQYF. The chain has TRBV7-2 and TRBJ2-3; 9 positions match TRBD1. In germline, CDR1 is SGHTA, CDR2 FQGNSA. The V and J ends lost 4 bases and 8 bases, in that order; junction bases with no gene match: 7. The CDR3 runs 14 residues.

This chain links TRBV9 with TRBJ2-5; 7 nucleotides agree with TRBD1. Germline V CDR1 and CDR2: SGDLS, YYNGEE. Trimming took 2 bases from V and 5 from J; bases not matched to a gene: 9. CDR3 length: 15 residues. CDR3 sequence (DNA): TGTGCCAGCAGCGTTACGGACAGGCCTGGGGAGACCCAGTACTTC. It encodes CASSVTDRPGETQYF.

This chain connects TRBV18 to TRBJ1-2; 7 bases agree with TRBD1. CDR1 and CDR2 from the germline V gene are KGHSH and LQKENI. V lost 5 bases to trimming and J lost 3 bases; unmatched junction nucleotides: 9. The CDR3 spans 15 residues. CDR3 residues: CASSETGDLYYGYTF. Written as DNA, the CDR3 is TGTGCCAGCTCAGAAACAGGGGACCTTTACTATGGCTACACCTTC.

The chain has TRBV7-9 and TRBJ1-1; D is unresolved. Germline V gene sequence: CDR1 SEHNR, CDR2 FQNEAQ (reference sequence). V was pared by 4 bases and J by 6 bases, with 9 bases between. CDR3 length equals 12 residues. CDR3 bases: TGTGCCAGCAGCTCCCAGCGCCCTGAAGCTTTCTTT. This translates into CASSSQRPEAFF.

The V gene is TRBV6-4, the J gene TRBJ1-4, with TRBD1 matching over 9 bases. This CDR3 spans 14 amino acids. J lost 5 bases, V lost 3 bases, and 1 base had no gene match. Germline-derived CDR1 and CDR2 are MRHNA and SNTAGT. The CDR3 region is CASSEGQGNEKLFF. The CDR3 nucleotides are TGTGCCAGCAGTGAGGGACAGGGAAATGAAAAACTGTTTTTT.

The chain recombines TRBV11-3 with TRBJ2-7; weak D call: TRBD2 (6 bases). CDR3 length equals 14 residues. The germline CDR1 and CDR2 sequences are SGHNT and YENEEA. V was trimmed by 1 base and J by 3 bases, leaving 10 bases between them. The CDR3 loop reads CASSLGTTIYEQYF. CDR3 nucleotides: TGTGCCAGCAGCTTAGGGACTACTATCTACGAGCAGTACTTC.

The chain has TRBV2 and TRBJ1-1; D might be TRBD1 (5 bases). Germline lookup yields CDR1 SNHLY and CDR2 FYNNEI. V was shortened by 7 bases and J by 2 bases, with 14 bases between the two germline ends. CDR3 size: 14 residues. CDR3 DNA: TGTGCCAGCATAGGAGTACAGGTCAACACTGAAGCTTTCTTT. This translates into CASIGVQVNTEAFF.

This clone was detected only a few times. The chain uses TRBV5-6 and TRBJ1-2; 10 bases are a match to TRBD1. Germline CDR1 SGHDT, CDR2 YYEEEE. CDR3 length equals 16 residues. V was clipped by 6 bases and J by 4 bases; unmatched bases: 12. The CDR3 protein is CASKGQGESSTYGYTF. CDR3 coding DNA: TGTGCCAGCAAAGGACAGGGGGAGTCCTCTACCTATGGCTACACCTTC.

The rearrangement uses TRBV11-2 and TRBJ1-3; D remains ambiguous. Looked up from germline, CDR1 is SGHAT and CDR2 is FQNNGV. V was trimmed by 5 bases and J by 9 bases, leaving 20 bases between them. The CDR3 sequence is 15 residues long. In DNA, the CDR3 is TGTGCCAGCAGCCGGCTTCGAGGAGGATCGGTCACCATATATTTT. Protein sequence: CASSRLRGGSVTIYF.

The genes are TRBV19 and TRBJ1-1; D possibly corresponds to TRBD1 (6 bases). Germline loops: CDR1 LNHDA, CDR2 SQIVND (reference sequence). V was cut by 5 bases and J by 2 bases, with 12 bases left in between. The length of the CDR3 is 14 residues. As DNA, the CDR3 is TGTGCCAGTAGTTGGGGGGGCGCAAACACTGAAGCTTTCTTT. This gives the protein CASSWGGANTEAFF.

V gene TRBV5-1 combines with J gene TRBJ2-1, with D perhaps TRBD2 (5 bases). Trimming pared 0 bases from V and 2 bases from J, leaving 12 bases between. CDR3 length equals 16 residues. Looked up from germline, CDR1 is SGHRS and CDR2 is YFSETQ. CDR3 in amino acids: CASSLGFSGTYNEQFF. The DNA for the CDR3 is TGCGCCAGCAGCTTGGGATTCTCGGGGACCTACAATGAGCAGTTCTTC. Using reference TRBV5-1 and TRBJ2-1 for the parts outside the CDR3, the full variable domain is KAGVTQTPRYLIKTRGQQVTLSCSPISGHRSVSWYQQTPGQGLQFLFEYFSETQRNKGNFPGRFSGRQFSNSRSEMNVSTLELGDSALYLCASSLGFSGTYNEQFFGPGTRLTVL.

This clone turned up a few times. The V gene is TRBV11-2, the J gene TRBJ2-5; possible D gene TRBD1, 6 bases. CDR1 is SGHAT, CDR2 FQNNGV, per germline. Between the trimmed V and J ends, which lost 5 bases and 5 bases, there was a span of 6 bases. The CDR3 length is 11 residues. In nucleotides, the CDR3 is TGTGCCAGCAGCGGGGGCGAGACCCAGTACTTC. Its translation is CASSGGETQYF.

This chain links TRBV7-9 with TRBJ1-1; weak D call: TRBD1 (5 bases). CDR3 length: 14 amino acids. V was shortened by 1 base and J by 4 bases, with 10 bases between the two germline ends. From germline, CDR1 is SEHNR and CDR2 FQNEAQ (reference sequence). In nucleotides, the CDR3 is TGTGCCAGCAGCTTAGAAGGGGCCCTCACTGAAGCTTTCTTT. Amino acid sequence: CASSLEGALTEAFF.

The rearrangement uses TRBV2 and TRBJ1-6, with TRBD1 identical over 8 bases. The trim removed 9 bases at V and 7 bases at J, leaving 8 bases unmatched. Looked up from germline, CDR1 is SNHLY and CDR2 is FYNNEI. The CDR3 covers 14 residues. In DNA, the CDR3 is TGTGCCAGTACAGGGGGTTGGAGGAATTCACCCCTCCACTTT. Its protein is CASTGGWRNSPLHF.

This chain links TRBV5-1 with TRBJ2-2; tentatively, D is TRBD2 (6 bases). V was trimmed by 1 base and J by 4 bases, leaving 14 bases between them. Per the germline V gene, CDR1 is SGHRS and CDR2 is YFSETQ. CDR3 length: 16 amino acids. This CDR3 reads CASSLTGGAGTGELFF. The CDR3 DNA reads as TGCGCCAGCAGCTTGACCGGCGGGGCGGGCACCGGGGAGCTGTTTTTT.

The V call is TRBV7-9, the J call TRBJ1-6; D remains ambiguous. CDR3 size: 12 residues. Germline CDR1 is SEHNR and CDR2 is FQNEAQ (reference sequence). Trimming took 5 bases from V and 10 from J, leaving 9 bases between them. CDR3 sequence: CASSVGVSPLHF. CDR3 sequence (DNA): TGTGCCAGCAGCGTCGGGGTATCACCCCTCCACTTT.

This chain links TRBV5-5 with TRBJ2-2, with 7 positions matching TRBD2. V lost 4 bases, J lost 3 bases, and 15 bases stayed unmatched. The CDR3 sequence is 18 residues long. CDR1 SGHKS and CDR2 YYEKEE come from the germline V gene (reference sequence). In nucleotides, the CDR3 is TGTGCCAGCAGCGCCCCCGGGGGGACGGCGTTAGACACCGGGGAGCTGTTTTTT. Amino acids: CASSAPGGTALDTGELFF.

This clone was observed a single time. This chain links TRBV10-3 with TRBJ2-3; D perhaps matches TRBD2 (6 bases). The CDR3 has 14 residues. The V gene's germline CDR1 is ENHRY and CDR2 SYGVKD. Trimming stripped 7 bases from V and 2 bases from J, with 13 bases between. The CDR3 coding sequence is TGTGCCATCAAGGAGGCGGGGACCACAGATACGCAGTATTTT. The encoded protein is CAIKEAGTTDTQYF.

This chain connects TRBV6-1 to TRBJ1-5; no reliable D call. In germline, CDR1 is MNHNS, CDR2 SASEGT. V lost 5 bases to trimming and J lost 2 bases, with 13 bases between them. The CDR3 is 15 residues long. The CDR3: CASSPSVLGNQPQHF. The CDR3 DNA reads as TGTGCCAGCAGTCCATCGGTACTAGGCAATCAGCCCCAGCATTTT.

The rearrangement joins TRBV4-2 to TRBJ2-3; TRBD2 might be the D (6 bases). This CDR3 is 15 amino acids long. Germline assignment: CDR1 LGHNA and CDR2 YNFKEQ. Between the trimmed V and J ends, which lost 5 bases and 1 base, there was a span of 13 bases. The CDR3 reads CASSNPGLRTDTQYF. The CDR3 region has the DNA TGTGCCAGCAGCAACCCGGGACTTCGCACAGATACGCAGTATTTT.

This clone was counted between two and nine times. The rearrangement joins TRBV5-5 to TRBJ1-3; D remains unclear. The CDR3 is made up of 15 amino acids. V lost 3 bases and J 1 base, leaving 11 bases between the germline ends. Germline loops: CDR1 SGHKS, CDR2 YYEKEE (reference sequence). The CDR3 DNA sequence: TGTGCCAGCAGCTCCATGGGAGGGTCTGGAAACACCATATATTTT. The encoded protein is CASSSMGGSGNTIYF.

This CDR3 is CAISGAEGTNVGKQYF. In DNA, the CDR3 is TGTGCCATCAGTGGGGCGGAAGGGACTAATGTCGGCAAGCAGTACTTC. The chain recombines TRBV10-3 with TRBJ2-7; 7 bases are shared with TRBD2. Trimming at V came to 4 bases and at J to 8 bases, leaving 17 bases not matched to a gene. This CDR3 contains 16 residues. Looked up from germline, CDR1 is ENHRY and CDR2 is SYGVKD.

Worth noting for this clone: Other DNA sequences in this sample translate to the same CDR3. This chain uses TRBV18 with TRBJ1-2; 7 positions match TRBD1. Trimming cost V 3 bases and J 2 bases; bases outside gene matches: 0. CDR1 KGHSH and CDR2 LQKENI come from the germline V gene. The CDR3 covers 13 residues. The CDR3 nucleotides read TGTGCCAGCTCACCGGGACAGAACTATGGCTACACCTTC. This sequence encodes CASSPGQNYGYTF.

The gene calls are TRBV6-5 and TRBJ2-2, with unresolved D. V lost 7 bases and J 0 bases, leaving 9 bases between the germline ends. Germline-derived CDR1 and CDR2 are MNHEY and SVGAGI. CDR3 length equals 14 residues. Written as DNA, the CDR3 is TGTGCCAGCACTATCGGTGCGAACACCGGGGAGCTGTTTTTT. Its protein is CASTIGANTGELFF.

The V and J genes are TRBV29-1 and TRBJ2-3, with 10 bases lining up with TRBD1. The trim removed 6 bases at V and 4 bases at J, leaving 13 bases unmatched. CDR3 length: 16 residues. CDR1 SQVTM and CDR2 ANQGSEA come from the germline V gene. The CDR3 nucleotides read TGCAGCGTCGGACAGGGGGTCGGAGTTTGGGCAGATACGCAGTATTTT. It yields the protein CSVGQGVGVWADTQYF.

CDR3: CASNLGLASYNEQFF. The CDR3 nucleotides read TGTGCCAGCAACCTCGGACTAGCAAGCTACAATGAGCAGTTCTTC. The rearrangement joins TRBV5-5 to TRBJ2-1, with 8 bases that match TRBD2. V was clipped by 6 bases and J by 3 bases; unmatched bases: 8. This CDR3 is built from 15 residues. Germline CDR1 SGHKS, CDR2 YYEKEE (reference sequence).

The chain carries TRBV5-6 and TRBJ2-5, with D unresolved. Judging by the DNA end, TRBJ2-7 fits better; the J call may be wrong. The germline V gene encodes CDR1 SGHDT and CDR2 YYEEEE. This CDR3 is built from 13 residues. The CDR3 nucleotides read TGTGCCAGCAGCTTCCTAGTCTCCTACGAGCAGTACTTC. Protein sequence: CASSFLVSYEQYF.

The chain links TRBV7-2 to TRBJ1-2; 10 bases are a match to TRBD1. CDR3 size: 14 residues. V dropped 1 base and J dropped 8; count of bases not matched to a gene: 4. Germline V gives CDR1 SGHTA, CDR2 FQGNSA. The CDR3 DNA sequence: TGTGCCAGCAGCTTAGGGGGACAGGGGTTCGGCTACACCTTC. Translation: CASSLGGQGFGYTF.

This clone was recorded a few times. The chain employs TRBV2 and TRBJ2-7; possible D gene TRBD2, 5 bases. CDR1 and CDR2 (germline): SNHLY, FYNNEI. V was pared by 6 bases and J by 3 bases, with 6 bases between. The CDR3 length is 11 residues. CDR3 sequence (DNA): TGTGCCAGCAGACGGGGCTACGAGCAGTACTTC. It specifies CASRRGYEQYF. Supplemented by reference TRBV2 and TRBJ2-7, the full variable domain reads EPEVTQTPSHQVTQMGQEVILRCVPISNHLYFYWYRQILGQKVEFLVSFYNNEISEKSEIFDDQFSVERPDGSNFTLKIRSTKLEDSAMYFCASRRGYEQYFGPGTRLTVT.